These 13 T cell receptor beta chains share one sample of origin, sequenced in a study of T cell repertoires in cytomegalovirus infection. TCRdb itself ran the reads through MiXCR, one entry per CDR3 protein. The table lists about 71,000 distinct CDR3 sequences, 20% to 25% of them singletons. Their antigens remain unidentified. The sample here was CD8+ T cells from cultured PBMCs, taken from culture after CMV antigen stimulation. All receptors come from a human donor in good health (CMV status not recorded). Some clones in this sample may be carry-over from other donors' samples.

This clonotype was seen only a few times. The gene calls are TRBV7-8 and TRBJ1-6; the D gene is possibly TRBD1 (5 bases). Germline values: CDR1 SGHVS, CDR2 FQNEAQ. The length of the CDR3 is 17 residues. V was clipped by 4 bases and J by 6 bases, with 19 bases between them. Here the CDR3 reads CASSYLGPLAPNSPLHF. CDR3 nucleotides: TGTGCCAGCAGCTATTTGGGGCCCTTAGCCCCTAATTCACCCCTCCACTTT.

This clonotype was picked up a small number of times. The chain recombines TRBV12-3 or TRBV12-4 with TRBJ2-7; D gene unclear. V lost 2 bases and J 0 bases, leaving 8 bases between the germline ends. The CDR3 consists of 14 residues. This chain's CDR3 is CASSLMGSSYEQYF. The CDR3 nucleotides are TGTGCCAGCAGTTTAATGGGGTCCTCCTACGAGCAGTACTTC.

This clonotype was observed a few times. The chain recombines TRBV12-3 or TRBV12-4 with TRBJ2-7; 8 bases match TRBD1. This CDR3 has 15 amino acids. Germline trimming cut 5 bases from V and 7 bases from J; bases unmatched to any gene: 13. The CDR3 region has the DNA TGTGCCAGCAGTGAAGGACAGGGAAGCACATGGGAGCAGTACTTC. This translates into CASSEGQGSTWEQYF.

This clonotype was found a few times. A much larger clone lies one base from this, so it may be a read error. The chain couples TRBV7-8 to TRBJ1-5; D is perhaps TRBD1 (5 bases). This CDR3 has 15 residues. CDR1 is SGHVS and CDR2 is FQNEAQ in the germline V gene. CDR3 region: CANSLIGTLNQPQHF. DNA of the CDR3: TGTGCCAACAGCTTAATCGGGACCCTCAATCAGCCCCAGCATTTT.

This clonotype was counted only a few times. This chain connects TRBV7-9 to TRBJ1-4, with TRBD1 matching 7 bases. The junction had 12 bases not matched to a gene; V was cut back by 4 bases and J by 10 bases. The CDR3 loop spans 15 amino acids. Per the germline V gene, CDR1 is SEHNR and CDR2 is FQNEAQ (reference sequence). CDR3 residues: CASSSGQAPGGKLFF. CDR3 DNA sequence: TGTGCCAGCAGCTCAGGACAGGCCCCTGGAGGAAAACTGTTTTTT.

The rearrangement links TRBV27 to TRBJ2-7, with D tentatively TRBD1 (6 bases). This CDR3 spans 15 amino acids. CDR1 MNHEY and CDR2 SMNVEV come from the germline V gene (reference sequence). V dropped 1 base and J dropped 3 bases, with 13 bases sitting between them. This CDR3 is CASSLWSRGNYEQYF. The DNA of the CDR3 is TGTGCCAGCAGTTTATGGTCCAGGGGAAACTACGAGCAGTACTTC.

This clonotype was found a few times. The genes are TRBV7-9 and TRBJ2-7, with TRBD1 identical over 8 bases. V was pared by 3 bases and J by 3 bases, with 4 bases of the junction left unmatched. CDR1 and CDR2 (germline): SEHNR, FQNEAQ (reference sequence). This CDR3 is built from 14 residues. The CDR3, as DNA: TGTGCCAGCAGCTTGGGACAGGACTACTACGAGCAGTACTTC. It translates to CASSLGQDYYEQYF.

This clonotype was observed a few times. The genes are TRBV7-9 and TRBJ2-3, with 7 bases that match TRBD1. Germline CDR1 reads SEHNR; CDR2 reads FQNEAQ (reference sequence). Trimming took 11 bases from V and 2 from J; bases not matched to a gene: 7. The CDR3 length is 13 residues. The CDR3 nucleotides read TGTGCCCATGGGCAGGGGGTCACAGATACGCAGTATTTT. It encodes CAHGQGVTDTQYF. The full variable domain, completed using reference TRBV7-9 and TRBJ2-3, is DTGVSQNPRHKITKRGQNVTFRCDPISEHNRLYWYRQTLGQGPEFLTYFQNEAQLEKSRLLSDRFSAERPKGSFSTLEIQRTEQGDSAMYLCAHGQGVTDTQYFGPGTRLTVL.

This chain uses TRBV27 with TRBJ2-5; D is unclear. The length of the CDR3 is 12 residues. Germline-derived CDR1 and CDR2 are MNHEY and SMNVEV (reference sequence). V was shortened by 5 bases and J by 5 bases, with 9 bases between the two germline ends. The CDR3 DNA reads TGTGCCAGCAGTCCCATAGGGGAGACCCAGTACTTC. This codes for CASSPIGETQYF.

The chain links TRBV12-3 or TRBV12-4 to TRBJ1-3; no firm D call. V gave up 4 bases and J gave up 2 bases, with 15 bases separating them. This CDR3 is 16 amino acids long. The CDR3: CASSWEAGLAGNTIYF. CDR3 nucleotide sequence: TGTGCCAGCAGTTGGGAGGCAGGCCTAGCTGGAAACACCATATATTTT.

This clonotype was observed at least ten times. The chain is built from TRBV6-6 and TRBJ2-3; D is tentatively TRBD1 or TRBD2 (5 bases each). V was trimmed by 4 bases and J by 3 bases, leaving 8 bases between them. There are 13 residues in the CDR3. In germline, CDR1 is MNHNY, CDR2 SVGAGI (reference sequence). CDR3 coding DNA: TGTGCCAGCAGTTTGGGGGAGACAGATACGCAGTATTTT. It yields the protein CASSLGETDTQYF.

This clonotype was counted once. The V call is TRBV4-3, the J call TRBJ2-7; D might be TRBD1 or TRBD2, each matching 5 bases. V gave up 0 bases and J gave up 2 bases, with 20 bases separating them. This CDR3 is built from 18 residues. CDR1 is LGHNA, CDR2 YSLEER, per germline. CDR3 nucleotide sequence: TGCGCCAGCAGCCAAGACTGGGGCGGGCAGGAGGTGACCTACGAGCAGTACTTC. Translating it yields CASSQDWGGQEVTYEQYF.

This clonotype was seen a few times. The CDR3 nucleotides are TGTGCCAGTAGTATAGATCCCCGGGACATAATATACAATGAGCAGTTCTTC. Translated: CASSIDPRDIIYNEQFF. The rearrangement links TRBV19 to TRBJ2-1; tentative D call: TRBD1 (6 bases). CDR1 LNHDA and CDR2 SQIVND come from the germline V gene (reference sequence). This CDR3 region has 17 residues. V was pared by 0 bases and J by 4 bases, with 16 bases between. The whole variable domain, filled in from reference TRBV19 and TRBJ2-1, reads DGGITQSPKYLFRKEGQNVTLSCEQNLNHDAMYWYRQDPGQGLRLIYYSQIVNDFQKGDIAEGYSVSREKKESFPLTVTSAQKNPTAFYLCASSIDPRDIIYNEQFFGPGTRLTVL.